This passage covers 13 T cell receptor beta chains from one sample sequenced in a study of T cells in Graves' hyperthyroidism and ophthalmopathy. TCR beta CDR3 regions were amplified from RNA. Initially, a first-round RT-PCR of the TCR CDR3 employed the HTBI primer set. TCRdb re-called the multiplex PCR reads with MiXCR, one entry per CDR3 protein. The data contain hundreds of thousands of distinct CDR3 sequences, approximately 25% of them singletons. The sequencing sample was made of blood. These receptors were taken from a woman in her thirties with Graves' ophthalmopathy.

This clonotype was seen repeatedly, ten times or more. The chain is built from TRBV30 and TRBJ2-5; D is unclear. CDR1 is GTSNPN and CDR2 is SVGIG in the germline V gene (reference sequence). The CDR3 has 14 residues. V was trimmed by 0 bases and J by 2 bases, leaving 10 bases between them. Written as DNA, the CDR3 is TGTGCCTGGAGTGTAGGTGCCGGACAAGAGACCCAGTACTTC. Translated, it gives CAWSVGAGQETQYF.

The J gene is TRBJ2-6, the V gene TRBV6-2 or TRBV6-3; TRBD2 matches 12 bases. The CDR3 loop spans 20 amino acids. J was trimmed by 0 bases and V by 2 bases; bases with no gene match: 8. Germline CDR1 and CDR2: MNHEY and SVGEGT. The CDR3 coding sequence is TGTGCCAGCAGTTACCGGACTAGCGGGGCCTACCTCTCTGGGGCCAACGTCCTGACTTTC. This codes for CASSYRTSGAYLSGANVLTF.

This clonotype was counted many times. The chain carries TRBV7-3 and TRBJ2-7; D is perhaps TRBD2 (5 bases). Germline CDR1 SGHTA, CDR2 FQGTGA. CDR3 length: 13 amino acids. Trimming took 4 bases from V and 3 from J, leaving 10 bases between them. CDR3 sequence: CASSSEAGYEQYF. CDR3 DNA sequence: TGTGCCAGCAGCTCCGAGGCGGGCTACGAGCAGTACTTC.

To note about this clonotype: A read error is likely, as this CDR3 ends without the conserved phenylalanine or tryptophan. The chain carries TRBV4-3 and TRBJ1-2; D unresolved. Between the trimmed V and J ends, which lost 2 bases and 7 bases, there was a span of 11 bases. Germline V gene data show CDR1 as LGHNA and CDR2 as YSLEER. CDR3 size: 13 residues. The chain's CDR3 is CASSQTGTGGYTL. The CDR3 DNA sequence: TGCGCCAGCAGCCAAACCGGCACTGGTGGCTACACCCTC.

This sequence joins TRBV27 and TRBJ2-5, with 8 positions matching TRBD1. Germline assignment: CDR1 MNHEY and CDR2 SMNVEV (reference sequence). Germline trimming cut 4 bases from V and 5 bases from J; bases unmatched to any gene: 9. This CDR3 is 15 amino acids long. The CDR3 bases are TGTGCCAGCAGTTGGCAGGGGGCCGGAGGGGAGACCCAGTACTTC. Its protein is CASSWQGAGGETQYF.

In regard to this clonotype: Given a much more abundant clone one base away, this may be a read error. V is TRBV28 and J is TRBJ2-7; D gene ambiguous. Germline CDR1 and CDR2: MDHEN and SYDVKM. CDR3 length: 12 residues. V lost 4 bases, J lost 2 bases, and 6 bases lay in between. The CDR3 here is CASSSYPYEQYF. The CDR3 DNA reads as TGTGCCAGCAGTTCGTATCCCTACGAGCAGTACTTC. Together with reference TRBV28 and TRBJ2-7, the CDR3 gives the full variable domain: DVKVTQSSRYLVKRTGEKVFLECVQDMDHENMFWYRQDPGLGLRLIYFSYDVKMKEKGDIPEGYSVSREKKERFSLILESASTNQTSMYLCASSSYPYEQYFGPGTRLTVT.

This clonotype was seen a handful of times. This sequence joins TRBV9 and TRBJ2-2; a weak D match, TRBD1 (5 bases). Germline V gene data show CDR1 as SGDLS and CDR2 as YYNGEE. CDR3 length: 14 amino acids. V lost 4 bases to trimming and J lost 6 bases, with 13 bases between them. The CDR3 nucleotides are TGTGCCAGCAGCCAGGGAAAAGGGGCCGGGGAGCTGTTTTTT. Translation: CASSQGKGAGELFF.

The table lists this clonotype with many counts. One base away lies a much larger clone, so this may be a sequencing read error. The chain uses TRBV6-2 or TRBV6-3 and TRBJ1-1, with 11 bases that match TRBD1. Per the germline V gene, CDR1 is MNHEY and CDR2 is SVGEGT. The CDR3 has 15 amino acids. The trim removed 11 bases at V and 5 bases at J, leaving 13 bases unmatched. The CDR3 sequence: CAGMDGQGARTEAFF. In DNA form, the CDR3 reads TGTGCCGGCATGGACGGACAGGGGGCAAGGACTGAAGCTTTCTTT.

This clonotype was picked up a small number of times. This chain links TRBV30 with TRBJ1-2; TRBD1 matches at 12 bases. The J segment lost 4 bases and the V segment lost 2 bases, leaving 5 bases of the junction unmatched. The CDR3 extends over 15 amino acids. The germline gives CDR1 GTSNPN, CDR2 SVGIG (reference sequence). The CDR3 loop reads CAWSIGTGGIYGYTF. As DNA, the CDR3 is TGTGCCTGGAGTATCGGGACAGGGGGCATCTATGGCTACACCTTC.

This clonotype was detected a few times. This chain joins TRBV20-1 and TRBJ2-2; TRBD1 might be the D (5 bases). The germline gives CDR1 DFQATT, CDR2 SNEGSKA (reference sequence). Trimming left V 3 bases short and J 4 bases short, with 21 bases between. This CDR3 is 17 amino acids long. The CDR3 DNA is TGCAGTGCTAGTGATTTGCAGGGAATCTCGAGCACCGGGGAGCTGTTTTTT. Translated: CSASDLQGISSTGELFF.

The chain carries TRBV6-1 and TRBJ2-7; perhaps TRBD1 as D (6 bases). CDR1 and CDR2 (germline): MNHNS, SASEGT. The CDR3 length is 14 residues. V lost 7 bases to trimming and J lost 1 base, with 14 bases between them. The CDR3 here is CASNPGTFSYEQYF. DNA for the CDR3: TGTGCCAGCAACCCGGGGACATTTTCCTACGAGCAGTACTTC.

The rearrangement links TRBV6-2 or TRBV6-3 to TRBJ1-2; D unresolved. This CDR3 region has 11 residues. The germline V gene has CDR1 MNHEY and CDR2 SVGEGT. With 5 bases removed from V and 9 bases from J, the gap between germline ends came to 10 bases. Here the CDR3 DNA reads TGTGCCAGCAGTCGACGAGAGAGCTACACCTTC. It translates to CASSRRESYTF.

CDR3 nucleotide sequence: TGTGCCAGCAGCCATGGGTCCTACGAGCAGTACTTC. Amino acid sequence: CASSHGSYEQYF. V is TRBV3-1 and J is TRBJ2-7; no clear D gene. V lost 3 bases and J lost 1, with 4 bases in between. The CDR3 contains 12 residues. Germline CDR1 reads LGHDT; CDR2 reads YNNKEL (reference sequence).